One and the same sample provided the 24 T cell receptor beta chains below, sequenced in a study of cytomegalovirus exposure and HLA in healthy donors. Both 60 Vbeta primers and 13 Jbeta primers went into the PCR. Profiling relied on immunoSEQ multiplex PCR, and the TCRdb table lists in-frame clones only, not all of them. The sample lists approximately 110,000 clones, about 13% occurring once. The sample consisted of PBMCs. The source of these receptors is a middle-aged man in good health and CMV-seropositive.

DNA for the CDR3: TGCAGCGTTGCGGAACAGGACGACCAAGAGACCCAGTACTTC. Translated, it gives CSVAEQDDQETQYF. The chain joins TRBV29-1 to TRBJ2-5, with a tentative D call TRBD1 (5 bases). Germline V gene sequence: CDR1 SQVTM, CDR2 ANQGSEA. Trimming took 4 bases from V and 0 from J, leaving 12 bases between them. The length of the CDR3 is 14 residues.

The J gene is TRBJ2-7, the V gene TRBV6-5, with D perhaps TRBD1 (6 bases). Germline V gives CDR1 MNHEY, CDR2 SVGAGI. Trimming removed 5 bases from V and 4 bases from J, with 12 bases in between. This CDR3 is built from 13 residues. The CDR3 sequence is CASSEGQLYEQYF. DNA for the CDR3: TGTGCCAGCAGTGAGGGACAATTATACGAGCAGTACTTC.

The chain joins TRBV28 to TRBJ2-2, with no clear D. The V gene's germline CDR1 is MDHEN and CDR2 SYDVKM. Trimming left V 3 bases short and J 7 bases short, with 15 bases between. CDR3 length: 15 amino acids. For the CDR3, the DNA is TGTGCCAGCAGTTTGTTCCGTAATATCGTCGGGGAGCTGTTTTTT. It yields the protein CASSLFRNIVGELFF.

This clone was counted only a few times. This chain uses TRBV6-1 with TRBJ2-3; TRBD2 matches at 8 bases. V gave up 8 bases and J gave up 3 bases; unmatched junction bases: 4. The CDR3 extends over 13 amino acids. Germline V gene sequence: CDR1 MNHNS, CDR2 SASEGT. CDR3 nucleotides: TGTGCCAGCGCAGCTAGCGGGACAGATACGCAGTATTTT. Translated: CASAASGTDTQYF.

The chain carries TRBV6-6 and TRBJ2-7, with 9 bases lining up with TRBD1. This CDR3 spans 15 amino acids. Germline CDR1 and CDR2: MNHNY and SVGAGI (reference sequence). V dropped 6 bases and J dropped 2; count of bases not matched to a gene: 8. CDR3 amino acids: CASSETGTGPYEQYF. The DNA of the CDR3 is TGTGCCAGCAGCGAAACCGGGACAGGGCCCTACGAGCAGTACTTC.

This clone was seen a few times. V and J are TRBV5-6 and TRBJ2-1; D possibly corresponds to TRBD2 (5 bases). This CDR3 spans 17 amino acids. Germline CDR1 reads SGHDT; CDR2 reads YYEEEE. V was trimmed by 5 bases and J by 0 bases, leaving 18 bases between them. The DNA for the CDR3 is TGTGCCAGCAGACTGCTTGGACTGTCACTCTCCTACAATGAGCAGTTCTTC. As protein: CASRLLGLSLSYNEQFF.

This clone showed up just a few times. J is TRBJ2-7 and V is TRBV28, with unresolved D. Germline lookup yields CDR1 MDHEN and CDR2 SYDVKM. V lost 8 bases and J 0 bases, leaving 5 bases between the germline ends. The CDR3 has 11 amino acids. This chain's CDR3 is CASDSSYEQYF. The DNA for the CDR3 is TGTGCCAGCGATAGCTCCTACGAGCAGTACTTC.

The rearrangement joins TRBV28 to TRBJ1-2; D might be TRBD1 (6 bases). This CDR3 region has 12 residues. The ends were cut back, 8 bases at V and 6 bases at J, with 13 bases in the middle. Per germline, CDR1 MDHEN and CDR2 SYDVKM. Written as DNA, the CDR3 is TGTGCCAGCCACCAACAGGGAAATGGCTACACCTTC. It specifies CASHQQGNGYTF.

CDR3 in DNA: TGTGCCAGCAGCGCCTATAGCGGAGAGAACACAGATACGCAGTATTTT. This sequence encodes CASSAYSGENTDTQYF. The rearrangement joins TRBV5-4 to TRBJ2-3; D is perhaps TRBD2 (6 bases). There are 16 residues in the CDR3. Per germline, CDR1 SGHNT and CDR2 YYREEE (reference sequence). The ends were cut back, 4 bases at V and 2 bases at J, with 17 bases in the middle.

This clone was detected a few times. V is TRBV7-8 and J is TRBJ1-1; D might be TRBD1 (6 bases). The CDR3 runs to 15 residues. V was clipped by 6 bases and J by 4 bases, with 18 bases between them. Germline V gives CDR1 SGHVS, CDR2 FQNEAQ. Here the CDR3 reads CASSSNTGLGTEAFF. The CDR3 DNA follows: TGTGCCAGCAGTTCTAATACAGGGTTGGGCACTGAAGCTTTCTTT.

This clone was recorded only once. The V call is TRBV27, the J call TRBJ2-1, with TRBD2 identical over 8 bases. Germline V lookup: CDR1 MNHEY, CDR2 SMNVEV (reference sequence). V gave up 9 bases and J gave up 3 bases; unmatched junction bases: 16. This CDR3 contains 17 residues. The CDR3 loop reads CARNLGGAGEVYNEQFF. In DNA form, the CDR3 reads TGTGCCAGAAACCTGGGGGGAGCGGGAGAGGTCTACAATGAGCAGTTCTTC.

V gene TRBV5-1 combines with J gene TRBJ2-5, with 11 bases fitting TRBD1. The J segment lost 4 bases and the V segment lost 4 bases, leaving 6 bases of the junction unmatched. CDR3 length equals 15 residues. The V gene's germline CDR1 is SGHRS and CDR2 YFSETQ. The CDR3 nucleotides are TGCGCCAGCAGCCTAAGGACAGGGGGCGGAGAGACCCAGTACTTC. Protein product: CASSLRTGGGETQYF.

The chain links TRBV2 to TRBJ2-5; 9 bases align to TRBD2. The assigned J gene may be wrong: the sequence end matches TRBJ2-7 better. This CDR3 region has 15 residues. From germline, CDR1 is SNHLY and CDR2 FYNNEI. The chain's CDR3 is CASSSYPAGGYEQYF. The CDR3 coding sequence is TGTGCCAGCAGCTCCTACCCAGCGGGAGGTTACGAGCAGTACTTC.

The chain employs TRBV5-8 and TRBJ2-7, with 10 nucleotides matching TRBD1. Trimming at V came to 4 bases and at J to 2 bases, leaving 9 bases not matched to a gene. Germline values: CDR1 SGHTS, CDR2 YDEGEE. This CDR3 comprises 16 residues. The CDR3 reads CASSRPGQGIPYEQYF. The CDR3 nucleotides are TGTGCCAGCAGCAGACCGGGACAGGGGATTCCCTACGAGCAGTACTTC.

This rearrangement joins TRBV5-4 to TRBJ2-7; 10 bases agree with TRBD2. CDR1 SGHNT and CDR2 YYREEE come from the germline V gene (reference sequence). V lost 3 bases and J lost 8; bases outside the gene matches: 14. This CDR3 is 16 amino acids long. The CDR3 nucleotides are TGTGCCAGCAGCTCCGGACTAGCGGTTTATCCTACGCAGCAGTACTTC. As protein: CASSSGLAVYPTQQYF.

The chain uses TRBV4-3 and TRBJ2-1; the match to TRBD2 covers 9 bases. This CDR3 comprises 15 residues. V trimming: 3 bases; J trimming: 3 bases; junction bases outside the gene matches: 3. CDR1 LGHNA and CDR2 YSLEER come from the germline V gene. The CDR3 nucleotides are TGCGCCAGCAGCCATAGACTAGCGGACTACAATGAGCAGTTCTTC. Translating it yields CASSHRLADYNEQFF.

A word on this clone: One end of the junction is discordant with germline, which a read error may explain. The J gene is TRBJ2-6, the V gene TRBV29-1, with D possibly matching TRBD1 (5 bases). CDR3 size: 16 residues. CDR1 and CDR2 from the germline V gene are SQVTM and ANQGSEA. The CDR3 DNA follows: TGCAGCGGTGGTAATTTGTGGCCACCTGGGGCCAACTTCCTGACTTTC. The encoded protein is CSGGNLWPPGANFLTF.

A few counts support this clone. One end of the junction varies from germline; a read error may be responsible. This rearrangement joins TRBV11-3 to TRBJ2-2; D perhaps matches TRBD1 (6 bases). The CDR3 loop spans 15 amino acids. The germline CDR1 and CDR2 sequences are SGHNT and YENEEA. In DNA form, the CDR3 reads TGTGCCAGCAGCTCGTTTGGGGGCAACAACGGGGAGCTGTTTTTT. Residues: CASSSFGGNNGELFF. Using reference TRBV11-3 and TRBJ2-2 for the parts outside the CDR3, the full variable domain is EAGVVQSPRYKIIEKKQPVAFWCNPISGHNTLYWYLQNLGQGPELLIRYENEEAVDDSQLPKDRFSAERLKGVDSTLKIQPAELGDSAVYLCASSSFGGNNGELFFGEGSRLTVL.

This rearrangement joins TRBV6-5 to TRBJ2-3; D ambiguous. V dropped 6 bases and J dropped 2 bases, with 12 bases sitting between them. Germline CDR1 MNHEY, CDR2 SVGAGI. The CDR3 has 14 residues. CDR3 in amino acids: CASRRLYYTDTQYF. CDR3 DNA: TGTGCCAGCAGAAGACTTTACTACACAGATACGCAGTATTTT.

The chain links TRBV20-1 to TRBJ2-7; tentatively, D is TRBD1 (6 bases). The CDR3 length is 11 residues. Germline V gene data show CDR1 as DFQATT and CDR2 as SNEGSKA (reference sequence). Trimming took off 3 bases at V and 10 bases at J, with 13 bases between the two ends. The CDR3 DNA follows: TGCAGTGCTAGGGGGGCGGCAAATCAGTACTTC. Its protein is CSARGAANQYF.

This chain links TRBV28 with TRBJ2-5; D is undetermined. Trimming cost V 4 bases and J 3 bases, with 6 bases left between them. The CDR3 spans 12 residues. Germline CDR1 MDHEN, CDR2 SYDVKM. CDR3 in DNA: TGTGCCAGCAGTTCGACTGAAGAGACCCAGTACTTC. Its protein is CASSSTEETQYF.

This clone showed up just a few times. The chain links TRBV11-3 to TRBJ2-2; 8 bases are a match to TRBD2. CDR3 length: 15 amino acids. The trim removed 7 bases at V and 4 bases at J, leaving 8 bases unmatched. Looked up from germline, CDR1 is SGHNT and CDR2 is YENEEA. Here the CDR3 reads CASTRGGSGTGELFF. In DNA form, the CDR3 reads TGTGCCAGCACCCGGGGGGGCTCAGGCACCGGGGAGCTGTTTTTT.

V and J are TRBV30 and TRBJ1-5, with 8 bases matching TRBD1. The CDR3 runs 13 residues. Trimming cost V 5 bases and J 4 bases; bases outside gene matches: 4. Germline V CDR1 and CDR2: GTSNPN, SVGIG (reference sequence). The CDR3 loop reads CAWADRANQPQHF. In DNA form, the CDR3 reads TGTGCCTGGGCGGACAGGGCGAATCAGCCCCAGCATTTT.

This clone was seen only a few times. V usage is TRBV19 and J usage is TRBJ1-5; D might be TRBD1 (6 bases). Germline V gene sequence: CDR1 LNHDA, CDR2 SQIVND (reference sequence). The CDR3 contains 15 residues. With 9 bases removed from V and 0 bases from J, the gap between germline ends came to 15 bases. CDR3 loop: CASRQVLYSNQPQHF. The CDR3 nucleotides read TGTGCCAGCCGACAGGTCCTCTATAGCAATCAGCCCCAGCATTTT.